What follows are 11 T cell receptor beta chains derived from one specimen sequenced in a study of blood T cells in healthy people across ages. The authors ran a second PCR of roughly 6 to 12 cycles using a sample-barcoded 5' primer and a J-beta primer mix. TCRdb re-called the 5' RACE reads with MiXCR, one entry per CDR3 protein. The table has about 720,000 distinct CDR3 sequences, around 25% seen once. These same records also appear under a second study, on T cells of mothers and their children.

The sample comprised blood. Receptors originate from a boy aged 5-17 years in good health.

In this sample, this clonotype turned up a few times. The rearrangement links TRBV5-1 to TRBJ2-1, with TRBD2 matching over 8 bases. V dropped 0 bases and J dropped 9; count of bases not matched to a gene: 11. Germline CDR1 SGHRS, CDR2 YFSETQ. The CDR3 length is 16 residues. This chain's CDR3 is CASSLAGPGGPREQFF. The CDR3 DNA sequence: TGCGCCAGCAGCTTGGCCGGGCCGGGAGGGCCGCGTGAGCAGTTCTTC. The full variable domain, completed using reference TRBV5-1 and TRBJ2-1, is KAGVTQTPRYLIKTRGQQVTLSCSPISGHRSVSWYQQTPGQGLQFLFEYFSETQRNKGNFPGRFSGRQFSNSRSEMNVSTLELGDSALYLCASSLAGPGGPREQFFGPGTRLTVL.

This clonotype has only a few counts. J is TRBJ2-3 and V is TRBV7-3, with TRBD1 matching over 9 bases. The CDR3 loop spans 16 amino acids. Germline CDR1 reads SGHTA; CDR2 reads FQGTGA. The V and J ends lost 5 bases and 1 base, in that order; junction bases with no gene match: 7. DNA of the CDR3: TGTGCCAGCAGCCCTACTTGGGACAGGGGCACAGATACGCAGTATTTT. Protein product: CASSPTWDRGTDTQYF. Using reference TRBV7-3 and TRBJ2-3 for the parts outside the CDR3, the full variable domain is GAGVSQTPSNKVTEKGKYVELRCDPISGHTALYWYRQSLGQGPEFLIYFQGTGAADDSGLPNDRFFAVRPEGSVSTLKIQRTERGDSAVYLCASSPTWDRGTDTQYFGPGTRLTVL.

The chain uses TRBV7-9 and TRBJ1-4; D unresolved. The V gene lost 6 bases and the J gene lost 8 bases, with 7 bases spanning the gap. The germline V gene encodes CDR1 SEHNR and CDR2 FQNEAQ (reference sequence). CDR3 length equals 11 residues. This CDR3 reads CASRPEEKLFF. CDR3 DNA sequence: TGTGCCAGCAGACCCGAGGAAAAACTGTTTTTT.

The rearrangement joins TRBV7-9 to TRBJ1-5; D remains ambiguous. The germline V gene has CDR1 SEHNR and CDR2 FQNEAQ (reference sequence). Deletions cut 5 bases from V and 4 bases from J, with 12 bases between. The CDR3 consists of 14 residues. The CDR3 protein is CASSPKDWNQPQHF. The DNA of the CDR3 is TGTGCCAGCAGCCCAAAGGACTGGAATCAGCCCCAGCATTTT. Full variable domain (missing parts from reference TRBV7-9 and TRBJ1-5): DTGVSQNPRHKITKRGQNVTFRCDPISEHNRLYWYRQTLGQGPEFLTYFQNEAQLEKSRLLSDRFSAERPKGSFSTLEIQRTEQGDSAMYLCASSPKDWNQPQHFGDGTRLSIL.

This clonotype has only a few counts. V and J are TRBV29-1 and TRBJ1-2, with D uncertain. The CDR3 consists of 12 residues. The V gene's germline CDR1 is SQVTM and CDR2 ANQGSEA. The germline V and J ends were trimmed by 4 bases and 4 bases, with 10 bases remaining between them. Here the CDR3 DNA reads TGCAGCGTTGTCTTAGGGATCTATGGCTACACCTTC. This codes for CSVVLGIYGYTF.

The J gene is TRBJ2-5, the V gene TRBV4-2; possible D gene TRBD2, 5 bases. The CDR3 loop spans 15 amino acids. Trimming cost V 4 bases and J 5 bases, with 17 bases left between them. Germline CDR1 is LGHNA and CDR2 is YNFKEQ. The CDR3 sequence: CASSPGPSGSETQYF. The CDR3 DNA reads TGTGCCAGCAGCCCCGGACCGTCGGGGAGTGAGACCCAGTACTTC.

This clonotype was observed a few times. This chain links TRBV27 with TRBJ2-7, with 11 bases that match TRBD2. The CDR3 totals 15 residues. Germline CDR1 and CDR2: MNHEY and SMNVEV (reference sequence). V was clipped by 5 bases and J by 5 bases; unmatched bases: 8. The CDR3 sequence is CASSRPGLAAHEQYF. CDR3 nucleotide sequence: TGTGCCAGCAGTAGGCCGGGACTAGCGGCCCACGAGCAGTACTTC.

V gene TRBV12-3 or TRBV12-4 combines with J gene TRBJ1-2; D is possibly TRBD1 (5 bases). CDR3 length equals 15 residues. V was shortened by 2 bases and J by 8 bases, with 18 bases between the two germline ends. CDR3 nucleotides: TGTGCCAGCAGTTTAATGGGGACGAGGGTTGGCGGCTACACCTTC. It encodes CASSLMGTRVGGYTF.

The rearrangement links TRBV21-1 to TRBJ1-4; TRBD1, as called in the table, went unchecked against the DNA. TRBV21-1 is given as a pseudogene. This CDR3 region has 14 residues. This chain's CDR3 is CASSLRTWGGKLFF. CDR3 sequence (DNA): TGTGCCAGCAGCTTACGGACCTGGGGGGGAAAACTGTTTTTT.

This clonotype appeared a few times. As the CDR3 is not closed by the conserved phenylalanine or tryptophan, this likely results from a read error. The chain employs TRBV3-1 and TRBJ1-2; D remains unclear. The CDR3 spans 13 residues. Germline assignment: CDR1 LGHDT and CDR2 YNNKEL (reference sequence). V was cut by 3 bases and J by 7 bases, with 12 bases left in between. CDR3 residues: CASSHTGKGGYTL. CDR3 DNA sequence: TGTGCCAGCAGCCATACCGGGAAAGGTGGCTACACCCTC.

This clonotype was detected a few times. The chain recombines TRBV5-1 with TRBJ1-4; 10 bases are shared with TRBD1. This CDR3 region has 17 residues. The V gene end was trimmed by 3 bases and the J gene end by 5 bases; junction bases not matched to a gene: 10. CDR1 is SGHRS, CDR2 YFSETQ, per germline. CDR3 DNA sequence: TGCGCCAGCAGCTCGGACAGGGGGGACTCCTTGAATGAAAAACTGTTTTTT. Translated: CASSSDRGDSLNEKLFF.